This T cell receptor (beta chain) derives from a study of resident and recirculating memory T cells in vitiligo. Study-wide points: Non-conserved TCRs across sites and patients suggested distinct clones per lesion.

Germline loops: CDR1 MNHEY, CDR2 SVGAGI. Trimming took 11 bases from V and 3 from J, leaving 19 bases between them. The CDR3 length is 14 residues. No change in lesions over the prior 6 months defined stable disease. Confetti depigmentation, marking active vitiligo, was absent in these patients. Data came from immunoSEQ multiplex PCR; TCRdb stores just in-frame clones and leaves some out. The sample has fewer than 80,000 clones, roughly nine tenths seen once; the top ten hold roughly 5%. As concerns this clone: Antigen unknown.

The sample was blood. This sequence originates from a male donor with vitiligo. The chain is built from TRBV6-5 and TRBJ1-1; the D gene is possibly TRBD1 (6 bases). The CDR3 nucleotides read TGTGCCGCCACCAGTCACAGGGCGGACACTGAAGCTTTCTTT. Residues: CAATSHRADTEAFF.